The rows below give T cell receptor beta chains drawn from one sample of a study of cytomegalovirus exposure and HLA in healthy donors. Assay used: immunoSEQ multiplex PCR; TCRdb lists only in-frame clones, some missing. The data hold approximately 150,000 clones, with about 85% observed a single time. What was sequenced was PBMCs. The receptor source for this set is a human donor in good health. CDR3s include the opening cysteine and the closing phenylalanine or tryptophan. The D gene is left open where the match is weak. Some rows mark clone size as missing; the rest say once, few, many or name a class of expanded clone.

d_call: NA
v_call: TRBV5-6
j_call: TRBJ2-1
clone_size: NA
cdr3_aa: CASSLAGGNEQFF
cdr3_nt: TGTGCCAGCAGCTTAGCTGGAGGCAATGAGCAGTTCTTC

d_call: NA
v_call: TRBV4-1
j_call: TRBJ1-1
clone_size: NA
cdr3_aa: CASSQGGLNTEAFF
cdr3_nt: TGCGCCAGCAGCCAAGGAGGGTTGAACACTGAAGCTTTCTTT

d_call: TRBD1
v_call: TRBV4-1
j_call: TRBJ1-2
clone_size: few
cdr3_aa: CASSSGTGVNYGYTF
cdr3_nt: TGCGCCAGCAGCTCCGGGACAGGGGTTAACTATGGCTACACCTTC

d_call: TRBD2
v_call: TRBV27
j_call: TRBJ2-3
clone_size: few
cdr3_aa: CASGQSGGGTDTQYF
cdr3_nt: TGTGCCAGCGGACAAAGCGGGGGGGGCACAGATACGCAGTATTTT

d_call: TRBD2
v_call: TRBV7-9
j_call: TRBJ2-1
clone_size: NA
cdr3_aa: CSSSLDLAGGRDEQFF
cdr3_nt: TGTTCCAGCAGCTTAGATCTAGCGGGGGGAAGGGATGAGCAGTTCTTC

d_call: NA
v_call: TRBV30
j_call: TRBJ1-1
clone_size: NA
cdr3_aa: CAWMGVEAFF
cdr3_nt: TGTGCCTGGATGGGAGTTGAAGCTTTCTTT

d_call: NA
v_call: TRBV5-4
j_call: TRBJ2-5
clone_size: NA
cdr3_aa: CASSLGADQETQYF
cdr3_nt: TGTGCCAGCAGCTTGGGGGCAGACCAAGAGACCCAGTACTTC

d_call: TRBD2
v_call: TRBV7-8
j_call: TRBJ2-7
clone_size: once
cdr3_aa: CASSLGLAAALYEQYF
cdr3_nt: TGTGCCAGCAGCCTGGGACTAGCAGCAGCCTTATACGAGCAGTACTTC

d_call: TRBD1
v_call: TRBV7-9
j_call: TRBJ2-7
clone_size: NA
cdr3_aa: CASSSTASGTGDYEQYF
cdr3_nt: TGTGCCAGCAGCTCAACGGCCTCCGGGACAGGGGACTACGAGCAGTACTTC

d_call: NA
v_call: TRBV2
j_call: TRBJ1-2
clone_size: NA
cdr3_aa: CASSEARANYGYTF
cdr3_nt: TGTGCCAGCAGTGAAGCGAGGGCTAACTATGGCTACACCTTC

d_call: TRBD2
v_call: TRBV2
j_call: TRBJ2-2
clone_size: NA
cdr3_aa: CASSPLAGVGTGELFF
cdr3_nt: TGTGCCAGCTCCCCTTTAGCGGGAGTCGGCACCGGGGAGCTGTTTTTT

d_call: NA
v_call: TRBV30
j_call: TRBJ2-7
clone_size: NA
cdr3_aa: CAWSGSLVSYEQYF
cdr3_nt: TGTGCCTGGAGTGGGTCTCTAGTATCCTACGAGCAGTACTTC

d_call: NA
v_call: TRBV28
j_call: TRBJ2-4
clone_size: once
cdr3_aa: CASSLRNTKNIQYF
cdr3_nt: TGTGCCAGCAGTTTGAGAAATACGAAAAACATTCAGTACTTC

d_call: NA
v_call: TRBV19
j_call: TRBJ1-1
clone_size: NA
cdr3_aa: CASRVEWAAVNTEAFF
cdr3_nt: TGTGCCAGTAGAGTTGAATGGGCAGCGGTGAACACTGAAGCTTTCTTT

d_call: TRBD1
v_call: TRBV5-1
j_call: TRBJ1-6
clone_size: NA
cdr3_aa: CASSPGTAFLVRALHF
cdr3_nt: TGCGCCAGCAGCCCCGGGACAGCCTTCCTGGTTAGGGCCCTCCACTTT

d_call: TRBD1
v_call: TRBV18
j_call: TRBJ2-6
clone_size: NA
cdr3_aa: CASSRILGQDGNGANVLTF
cdr3_nt: TGTGCCAGCTCACGTATCCTCGGACAGGATGGTAATGGGGCCAACGTCCTGACTTTC

d_call: NA
v_call: TRBV19
j_call: TRBJ1-1
clone_size: NA
cdr3_aa: CASSVIQGNTEAFF
cdr3_nt: TGTGCCAGTAGTGTAATTCAGGGGAACACTGAAGCTTTCTTT

d_call: NA
v_call: TRBV19
j_call: TRBJ1-5
clone_size: NA
cdr3_aa: CASSPTGFAQPQHF
cdr3_nt: TGTGCCAGTAGTCCTACAGGGTTCGCCCAGCCCCAGCATTTT

d_call: NA
v_call: TRBV19
j_call: TRBJ1-2
clone_size: NA
cdr3_aa: CASSIPTWANYGYTF
cdr3_nt: TGTGCCAGTAGTATCCCGACATGGGCTAACTATGGCTACACCTTC

d_call: NA
v_call: TRBV5-1
j_call: TRBJ1-4
clone_size: NA
cdr3_aa: CASSFGTQNEKLFF
cdr3_nt: TGCGCCAGCAGCTTCGGGACACAAAATGAAAAACTGTTTTTT

d_call: NA
v_call: TRBV11-2
j_call: TRBJ1-2
clone_size: NA
cdr3_aa: CASSPRQFNYGYTF
cdr3_nt: TGTGCCAGCAGCCCACGACAGTTTAACTATGGCTACACCTTC

d_call: TRBD1
v_call: TRBV10-3
j_call: TRBJ2-3
clone_size: NA
cdr3_aa: CAISESTGGTDTQYF
cdr3_nt: TGTGCCATCAGTGAGTCCACAGGGGGCACAGATACGCAGTATTTT

d_call: NA
v_call: TRBV7-6
j_call: TRBJ2-3
clone_size: NA
cdr3_aa: CASSLAGGADTQYF
cdr3_nt: TGTGCCAGCAGCTTAGCTGGAGGGGCAGATACGCAGTATTTT

d_call: NA
v_call: TRBV5-1
j_call: TRBJ2-7
clone_size: NA
cdr3_aa: CASSPARQAYEQYF
cdr3_nt: TGCGCCAGCAGCCCCGCCCGACAGGCCTACGAGCAGTACTTC

d_call: NA
v_call: TRBV7-9
j_call: TRBJ2-7
clone_size: NA
cdr3_aa: CASSFNTGISSYEQYF
cdr3_nt: TGTGCCAGCAGCTTCAATACCGGGATAAGCTCCTACGAGCAGTACTTC

d_call: TRBD2
v_call: TRBV28
j_call: TRBJ2-3
clone_size: NA
cdr3_aa: CASSITSGRQTDTQYF
cdr3_nt: TGTGCCAGCAGTATTACTAGCGGGAGGCAAACAGATACGCAGTATTTT

d_call: TRBD2
v_call: TRBV19
j_call: TRBJ2-3
clone_size: NA
cdr3_aa: CASSIASGGGTDTQYF
cdr3_nt: TGTGCCAGTAGTATCGCTAGCGGGGGGGGCACAGATACGCAGTATTTT

d_call: TRBD1
v_call: TRBV5-1
j_call: TRBJ1-2
clone_size: NA
cdr3_aa: CASSYRGLGYTF
cdr3_nt: TGCGCCAGCAGCTACAGGGGGCTTGGCTACACCTTC

d_call: TRBD1
v_call: TRBV7-2
j_call: TRBJ1-5
clone_size: NA
cdr3_aa: CASSLDECRGRCNQPQHF
cdr3_nt: TGTGCCAGCAGCTTAGACGAGTGCAGGGGGAGATGCAATCAGCCCCAGCATTTT

d_call: NA
v_call: TRBV9
j_call: TRBJ2-1
clone_size: NA
cdr3_aa: CASSVEFRLVHEQFF
cdr3_nt: TGTGCCAGCAGCGTAGAGTTCCGACTGGTCCATGAGCAGTTCTTC

d_call: NA
v_call: TRBV7-9
j_call: TRBJ1-1
clone_size: NA
cdr3_aa: CASSSPPRRVATEAFF
cdr3_nt: TGTGCCAGCAGCTCCCCCCCCAGGAGGGTTGCCACTGAAGCTTTCTTT

d_call: NA
v_call: TRBV7-9
j_call: TRBJ1-6
clone_size: once
cdr3_aa: CASSSPSSYNSPLHF
cdr3_nt: TGTGCCAGCAGCTCCCCGAGCTCCTATAATTCACCCCTCCACTTT

d_call: NA
v_call: TRBV29-1
j_call: TRBJ2-1
clone_size: NA
cdr3_aa: CSAALAVYNEQFF
cdr3_nt: TGCAGCGCCGCCTTAGCAGTCTACAATGAGCAGTTCTTC

d_call: NA
v_call: TRBV14
j_call: TRBJ2-2
clone_size: NA
cdr3_aa: CASSPPGGGVGELFF
cdr3_nt: TGTGCCAGCAGCCCCCCTGGCGGAGGTGTCGGGGAGCTGTTTTTT

d_call: TRBD2
v_call: TRBV5-6
j_call: TRBJ2-2
clone_size: few
cdr3_aa: CASRPGGLAGLAAGELFF
cdr3_nt: TGTGCCAGCAGGCCCGGGGGACTAGCGGGATTAGCGGCCGGGGAGCTGTTTTTT

d_call: NA
v_call: TRBV5-1
j_call: TRBJ2-2
clone_size: NA
cdr3_aa: CASSLLGGSDGELFF
cdr3_nt: TGCGCCAGCAGCTTGCTTGGGGGGTCAGACGGGGAGCTGTTTTTT

d_call: NA
v_call: TRBV2
j_call: TRBJ1-1
clone_size: NA
cdr3_aa: CASSEGQINTEAFF
cdr3_nt: TGTGCCAGCAGTGAAGGGCAGATTAACACTGAAGCTTTCTTT

d_call: TRBD2
v_call: TRBV5-4
j_call: TRBJ2-3
clone_size: NA
cdr3_aa: CASSQRLAGVPVVDTQYF
cdr3_nt: TGTGCCAGCAGCCAACGACTAGCGGGGGTACCGGTCGTTGATACGCAGTATTTT

d_call: NA
v_call: TRBV5-4
j_call: TRBJ1-4
clone_size: few
cdr3_aa: CASSPGGGRANEKLFF
cdr3_nt: TGTGCCAGCAGCCCGGGTGGGGGCAGGGCTAATGAAAAACTGTTTTTT

d_call: NA
v_call: TRBV10-2
j_call: TRBJ2-7
clone_size: NA
cdr3_aa: CASSTGTTYEQYF
cdr3_nt: TGCGCCAGCAGTACAGGAACTACCTACGAGCAGTACTTC

d_call: NA
v_call: TRBV5-1
j_call: TRBJ2-3
clone_size: NA
cdr3_aa: CATKPAGTDTQYF
cdr3_nt: TGCGCCACTAAACCAGCGGGCACAGATACGCAGTATTTT